Each of the 10 T cell receptor beta chains below was sequenced from the same sample in a study of regulatory T cells in long-lasting Graves disease. Time point reported: persistent/refractory GD, antithyroid drugs over 5 years with positive TRAb. PBMC-derived RNA was used for the TCR library. Assembly of TCR beta libraries relied on iRepertoire HTBI primers together with Arm-PCR of CDR3 regions. A single record per CDR3 protein comes from TCRdb applying MiXCR to the multiplex PCR reads. Here the sample spans some 440,000 distinct CDR3 sequences, 20% to 25% being singletons. The sample here was peripheral blood mononuclear cells (PBMCs), taken when the disease was refractory, from a patient treated with antithyroid drugs. The receptors shown here come from a female donor with Graves disease.

In DNA, the CDR3 is TGCGCCAGCTTAAAATTTGCAACTAATGAAAAACTGTTTTTT. Protein sequence: CASLKFATNEKLFF. V is TRBV5-1 and J is TRBJ1-4, with D hard to call. There are 14 residues in the CDR3. V was shortened by 7 bases and J by 0 bases, with 10 bases between the two germline ends. The germline V gene encodes CDR1 SGHRS and CDR2 YFSETQ.

The genes are TRBV28 and TRBJ2-7; a weak D match, TRBD2 (5 bases). V lost 3 bases and J lost 2, with 14 bases in between. This CDR3 is built from 15 residues. CDR1 MDHEN and CDR2 SYDVKM come from the germline V gene. The chain's CDR3 is CASSLGAAGAYEQYF. The CDR3 DNA sequence: TGTGCCAGCAGTTTGGGAGCGGCTGGGGCCTACGAGCAGTACTTC.

This clonotype was detected ten times or more. This sequence joins TRBV11-1 and TRBJ2-6; TRBD2 matches at 11 bases. This CDR3 region has 19 residues. V lost 5 bases to trimming and J lost 2 bases; unmatched junction nucleotides: 11. Germline V CDR1 and CDR2: SGHAT, FQDESV (reference sequence). CDR3 amino acids: CASSPRLAGGAPGANVLTF. CDR3 DNA sequence: TGTGCCAGCAGCCCGCGGCTAGCGGGAGGTGCCCCTGGGGCCAACGTCCTGACTTTC. Complete variable domain (other parts from reference TRBV11-1 and TRBJ2-6): EAEVAQSPRYKITEKSQAVAFWCDPISGHATLYWYRQILGQGPELLVQFQDESVVDDSQLPKDRFSAERLKGVDSTLKIQPAELGDSAMYLCASSPRLAGGAPGANVLTFGAGSRLTVL.

This clonotype was seen at least ten times. The chain uses TRBV27 and TRBJ2-2, with 7 positions matching TRBD1. Germline CDR1 MNHEY, CDR2 SMNVEV (reference sequence). The CDR3 length is 15 residues. V shed 4 bases and J 2 bases; nucleotides not matched to a gene: 4. CDR3 coding DNA: TGTGCCAGCAGTTCCCACAGGGGTAACACCGGGGAGCTGTTTTTT. This translates into CASSSHRGNTGELFF.

The sample holds many counts of this clonotype. The V gene is TRBV20-1, the J gene TRBJ2-5, with D perhaps matching TRBD1 (6 bases). Germline V gene lookup returns CDR1 DFQATT and CDR2 SNEGSKA (reference sequence). V was pared by 3 bases and J by 5 bases, with 10 bases between. The CDR3 sequence is 12 residues long. The CDR3 DNA follows: TGCAGTGCTAGTGAGAGGGGGGAGACCCAGTACTTC. It encodes CSASERGETQYF.

This clonotype was recorded many times. This chain joins TRBV28 and TRBJ2-7; possible D gene TRBD2, 6 bases. CDR3 length: 15 residues. Germline V gene lookup returns CDR1 MDHEN and CDR2 SYDVKM. The V end lost 3 bases, the J end lost 2 bases, and 14 bases lay between the germline ends. The CDR3 bases are TGTGCCAGCAGTTTTTCCGGGACTGGGACCTACGAGCAGTACTTC. Encoded protein: CASSFSGTGTYEQYF.

The chain joins TRBV7-3 to TRBJ2-2, with a possible D match to TRBD1 (5 bases). V lost 5 bases and J lost 5, with 15 bases in between. There are 15 residues in the CDR3. Germline V gene data show CDR1 as SGHTA and CDR2 as FQGTGA. The CDR3 DNA reads TGTGCCAGCAGCCAAGATCCTCAGGGAACCGGGGAGCTGTTTTTT. It is translated as CASSQDPQGTGELFF.

This clonotype has a handful of counts. The genes are TRBV9 and TRBJ1-6, with 7 bases that match TRBD1. V dropped 4 bases and J dropped 9; count of bases not matched to a gene: 7. This CDR3 region has 14 residues. Germline assignment: CDR1 SGDLS and CDR2 YYNGEE. CDR3 DNA sequence: TGTGCCAGCAGCACCCAGGGGGTTGGTTCACCCCTCCACTTT. It translates to CASSTQGVGSPLHF.

This clonotype was found many times. V and J are TRBV28 and TRBJ2-7; tentatively, D is TRBD1 (7 bases). Between the trimmed V and J ends, which lost 5 bases and 4 bases, there was a span of 18 bases. This CDR3 contains 15 residues. Germline lookup yields CDR1 MDHEN and CDR2 SYDVKM. DNA of the CDR3: TGTGCCAGCAGTACCCAACAGGGGAGGCGTTACGAGCAGTACTTC. It translates to CASSTQQGRRYEQYF.

This rearrangement joins TRBV5-4 to TRBJ2-2, with 9 bases fitting TRBD1. The CDR3 runs 13 residues. Per the germline V gene, CDR1 is SGHNT and CDR2 is YYREEE (reference sequence). Trimming cost V 7 bases and J 5 bases; bases outside gene matches: 3. As DNA, the CDR3 is TGTGCCAGCGGGACAGGGAGGACCGGGGAGCTGTTTTTT. Translation: CASGTGRTGELFF.